The 12 T cell receptor beta chains given below trace back to one sample, sequenced in a study of blood T cell repertoires in COVID-19. Repertoires were generated with immunoSEQ multiplex PCR, while TCRdb's copy carries only in-frame clones and drops some. The sample holds hundreds of thousands of clones, 86% seen once. Sample: peripheral blood. The origin of the receptors is a woman aged 60-75 years with COVID-19, enrolled during active disease.

This chain joins TRBV6-5 and TRBJ2-3; 9 positions match TRBD2. The CDR3 is 15 residues long. After removal of 5 bases from V and 4 bases from J, the junction contained 7 bases not matched to a gene. Germline values: CDR1 MNHEY, CDR2 SVGAGI. The CDR3, as DNA: TGTGCCAGCAGTCCAGCGGGGGGAAAGGCAGATACGCAGTATTTT. Its translation: CASSPAGGKADTQYF.

As regards this clone: A junction boundary mismatches the germline segment, possibly from a read error. V is TRBV19 and J is TRBJ1-2, with TRBD1 matching over 7 bases. From germline, CDR1 is LNHDA and CDR2 SQIVND (reference sequence). The CDR3 is 11 amino acids. CDR3 loop: CASSNRGRRPF. DNA of the CDR3: TGTGCCAGTAGTAACAGGGGCCGTAGACCCTTC.

The chain combines TRBV19 with TRBJ1-4; weak D call: TRBD1 (5 bases). CDR1 LNHDA and CDR2 SQIVND come from the germline V gene (reference sequence). Trimming took 8 bases from V and 0 from J, leaving 10 bases between them. CDR3 length equals 14 residues. The CDR3 bases are TGTGCCAGTCGCGACAGCCCAACTAATGAAAAACTGTTTTTT. It translates to CASRDSPTNEKLFF. Looking up the rest from reference TRBV19 and TRBJ1-4 gives the full variable domain: DGGITQSPKYLFRKEGQNVTLSCEQNLNHDAMYWYRQDPGQGLRLIYYSQIVNDFQKGDIAEGYSVSREKKESFPLTVTSAQKNPTAFYLCASRDSPTNEKLFFGSGTQLSVL.

This clone has only one observation. V gene TRBV6-5 combines with J gene TRBJ1-2, with D uncertain. V lost 2 bases to trimming and J lost 4 bases, with 17 bases between them. Germline values: CDR1 MNHEY, CDR2 SVGAGI. The CDR3 has 16 residues. The CDR3 reads CASSYRPEALLYGYTF. The CDR3 nucleotides are TGTGCCAGCAGTTACCGCCCCGAGGCGTTGCTCTATGGCTACACCTTC.

The chain couples TRBV7-3 to TRBJ1-5, with 7 positions matching TRBD1. Trimming took 5 bases from V and 7 from J; bases not matched to a gene: 5. The germline V gene encodes CDR1 SGHTA and CDR2 FQGTGA. The CDR3 has 13 residues. The CDR3 coding sequence is TGTGCCAGCAGCGCCACAGGGGACCAGCCCCAGCATTTT. Translating gives CASSATGDQPQHF.

The V gene is TRBV7-2, the J gene TRBJ1-1; 8 positions agree with TRBD1. With V trimmed by 4 bases and J by 6 bases, 7 bases remained unmatched. CDR1 and CDR2 from the germline V gene are SGHTA and FQGNSA. The CDR3 covers 14 residues. CDR3 DNA: TGTGCCAGCAGCTGGGGGGACAGGAGGGCTGAAGCTTTCTTT. It codes for CASSWGDRRAEAFF.

The chain couples TRBV5-6 to TRBJ2-1, with D tentatively TRBD2 (6 bases). V was clipped by 6 bases and J by 2 bases, with 12 bases between them. CDR3 length equals 14 residues. Germline-derived CDR1 and CDR2 are SGHDT and YYEEEE. This chain's CDR3 is CASNRRGTYNEQFF. CDR3 nucleotides: TGTGCCAGCAACCGCCGGGGGACCTACAATGAGCAGTTCTTC.

The chain carries TRBV25-1 and TRBJ1-1, with D uncertain. The CDR3 contains 14 residues. Germline V CDR1 and CDR2: MGHDK, SYGVNS. V was clipped by 3 bases and J by 2 bases, with 10 bases between them. CDR3 DNA: TGTGCCAGCAGTGACGCGTCAACCAACACTGAAGCTTTCTTT. Amino acids: CASSDASTNTEAFF.

The chain couples TRBV12-3 or TRBV12-4 to TRBJ1-4; D call uncertain. Deletions cut 3 bases from V and 7 bases from J, with 3 bases between. The CDR3 has 11 residues. This chain's CDR3 is CASSFGEKLFF. CDR3 coding DNA: TGTGCCAGCAGTTTCGGTGAAAAACTGTTTTTT.

The V gene is TRBV6-5, the J gene TRBJ2-4; weak D call: TRBD2 (6 bases). This CDR3 contains 16 residues. V lost 2 bases to trimming and J lost 1 base, with 12 bases between them. CDR1 is MNHEY and CDR2 is SVGAGI in the germline V gene. CDR3 region: CASSYTRGTAKNIQYF. CDR3 DNA sequence: TGTGCCAGCAGTTACACGCGGGGTACGGCCAAAAACATTCAGTACTTC.

The V gene is TRBV27, the J gene TRBJ2-7; D is perhaps TRBD2 (5 bases). Germline CDR1 reads MNHEY; CDR2 reads SMNVEV (reference sequence). CDR3 length equals 14 residues. Trimming cost V 4 bases and J 2 bases, with 12 bases left between them. In DNA form, the CDR3 reads TGTGCCAGCAGTTCCAGCGGATCCACCTACGAGCAGTACTTC. Translation gives CASSSSGSTYEQYF.

The chain has TRBV7-8 and TRBJ2-1; TRBD1 matches at 8 bases. Germline V lookup: CDR1 SGHVS, CDR2 FQNEAQ. With V trimmed by 5 bases and J by 6 bases, 12 bases remained unmatched. This CDR3 is 16 amino acids long. The CDR3 sequence is CASSERGQAIGNEQFF. DNA for the CDR3: TGTGCCAGCAGCGAAAGGGGACAGGCGATCGGCAATGAGCAGTTCTTC.